One and the same sample provided the 28 T cell receptor beta chains below, sequenced in a study of blood T cell repertoires in COVID-19. TCRdb keeps only in-frame clones here, not all; method: immunoSEQ multiplex PCR. The table includes 100,000 to 150,000 clones, 81% detected once. Sequencing was done on a sample of peripheral blood. These receptors were obtained from a woman aged 55-69 years with active or convalescent COVID-19.

V is TRBV27 and J is TRBJ2-1; a possible D gene is TRBD1 (6 bases). The V and J ends lost 7 bases and 8 bases respectively, with 18 bases between them. The germline V gene encodes CDR1 MNHEY and CDR2 SMNVEV (reference sequence). The length of the CDR3 is 14 residues. CDR3 in amino acids: CASKGDVVRDEQFF. As DNA, the CDR3 is TGTGCCAGCAAGGGGGATGTCGTGCGTGATGAGCAGTTCTTC.

V and J are TRBV5-1 and TRBJ1-6; D is possibly TRBD1 (6 bases). CDR3 size: 16 residues. Germline V gene lookup returns CDR1 SGHRS and CDR2 YFSETQ. With 0 bases removed from V and 7 bases from J, the gap between germline ends came to 14 bases. The CDR3 region is CASSLEGRGGNSPLHF. The CDR3 nucleotides are TGCGCCAGCAGCTTGGAAGGCAGGGGAGGGAATTCACCCCTCCACTTT. Based on the CDR3 plus reference TRBV5-1 and TRBJ1-6, the full variable domain is KAGVTQTPRYLIKTRGQQVTLSCSPISGHRSVSWYQQTPGQGLQFLFEYFSETQRNKGNFPGRFSGRQFSNSRSEMNVSTLELGDSALYLCASSLEGRGGNSPLHFGNGTRLTVT.

This clone was seen only once. The chain is built from TRBV10-2 and TRBJ1-5; no firm D call. Per the germline V gene, CDR1 is WSHSY and CDR2 is SAAADI. The CDR3 is 14 amino acids. Trimming removed 2 bases at V and 0 bases at J, with 5 bases between. DNA for the CDR3: TGCGCCAGCAGTGAGACTCGTAGCAATCAGCCCCAGCATTTT. This sequence encodes CASSETRSNQPQHF.

This clone was recorded once. The chain carries TRBV21-1 and TRBJ1-1. TRBV21-1 is listed as a pseudogene. The CDR3 is 11 amino acids. The CDR3 region is CASSFPGKAFF. The CDR3 DNA sequence: TGTGCCAGCAGCTTTCCGGGGAAAGCTTTCTTT.

This chain connects TRBV5-4 to TRBJ1-2; 7 bases align to TRBD1. The trim removed 0 bases at V and 6 bases at J, leaving 2 bases unmatched. Per the germline V gene, CDR1 is SGHNT and CDR2 is YYREEE (reference sequence). This CDR3 contains 13 residues. Written as DNA, the CDR3 is TGTGCCAGCAGCTTGGACAGGGGAGATGGCTACACCTTC. Encoded protein: CASSLDRGDGYTF.

The V call is TRBV18, the J call TRBJ1-2; 7 nucleotides line up with TRBD1. This CDR3 has 14 residues. The junction had 8 bases not matched to a gene; V was cut back by 2 bases and J by 8 bases. Germline CDR1 KGHSH, CDR2 LQKENI. The CDR3 sequence is CASSPGQENGGYTF. CDR3 nucleotides: TGTGCCAGCTCACCAGGACAGGAAAACGGGGGCTACACCTTC. Variable domain in full (rest from reference TRBV18 and TRBJ1-2): NAGVMQNPRHLVRRRGQEARLRCSPMKGHSHVYWYRQLPEEGLKFMVYLQKENIIDESGMPKERFSAEFPKEGPSILRIQQVVRGDSAAYFCASSPGQENGGYTFGSGTRLTVV.

This clone has a handful of counts. CDR3 region: CASSVGFWANEQFF. DNA of the CDR3: TGTGCCAGCAGTGTCGGCTTTTGGGCAAATGAGCAGTTCTTC. The chain combines TRBV2 with TRBJ2-1; no clear D. V was clipped by 4 bases and J by 7 bases, with 14 bases between them. The CDR3 covers 14 residues. Germline CDR1 reads SNHLY; CDR2 reads FYNNEI.

The chain couples TRBV14 to TRBJ2-1; the match to TRBD2 covers 15 bases. CDR1 and CDR2 (germline): SGHDN, FVKESK. The CDR3 has 17 amino acids. V was clipped by 2 bases and J by 6 bases; unmatched bases: 5. DNA for the CDR3: TGTGCCAGCAGCCAACACTGGGGACTAGCGGGAGGCAATGAGCAGTTCTTC. Amino acids: CASSQHWGLAGGNEQFF.

The rearrangement links TRBV5-4 to TRBJ1-4; D is possibly TRBD1 (5 bases). Germline CDR1 and CDR2: SGHNT and YYREEE (reference sequence). Trimming cost V 2 bases and J 2 bases, with 7 bases left between them. The CDR3 sequence is 14 residues long. The CDR3 coding sequence is TGTGCCAGCAGCTTCCAGGGCACTAATGAAAAACTGTTTTTT. Its protein product is CASSFQGTNEKLFF. Supplemented by reference TRBV5-4 and TRBJ1-4, the full variable domain reads ETGVTQSPTHLIKTRGQQVTLRCSSQSGHNTVSWYQQALGQGPQFIFQYYREEENGRGNFPPRFSGLQFPNYSSELNVNALELDDSALYLCASSFQGTNEKLFFGSGTQLSVL.

This chain connects TRBV24-1 to TRBJ2-1; 7 nucleotides agree with TRBD1. CDR1 is KGHDR, CDR2 SFDVKD, per germline. The V and J ends lost 3 bases and 7 bases, in that order; junction bases with no gene match: 11. This CDR3 spans 16 amino acids. CDR3 nucleotide sequence: TGTGCCACCAGTGATCCGACAGGGACCGCAGTTAATGAGCAGTTCTTC. Protein sequence: CATSDPTGTAVNEQFF.

CDR3 protein: CASSLGAGETQYF. CDR3 sequence (DNA): TGTGCCAGCAGCTTGGGGGCAGGGGAGACCCAGTACTTC. The rearrangement uses TRBV5-5 and TRBJ2-5; D perhaps matches TRBD1 (5 bases). The CDR3 contains 13 residues. Germline loops: CDR1 SGHKS, CDR2 YYEKEE (reference sequence). V lost 0 bases and J lost 5, with 8 bases in between.

V is TRBV3-1 (or the pseudogene TRBV3-2) and J is TRBJ1-2; 9 positions agree with TRBD1. The CDR3 is made up of 12 amino acids. V lost 2 bases and J lost 14; bases outside the gene matches: 6. Germline lookup yields CDR1 LGHDT and CDR2 YNNKEL (reference sequence). The CDR3 loop reads CASSQPGTGLTF. CDR3 nucleotide sequence: TGTGCCAGCAGCCAACCTGGGACAGGGTTGACCTTC.

This chain links TRBV6-1 with TRBJ1-4; D is possibly TRBD1 (6 bases). Germline V gives CDR1 MNHNS, CDR2 SASEGT. The CDR3 has 15 amino acids. Trimming stripped 1 base from V and 1 base from J, with 7 bases between. The chain's CDR3 is CASSEVGGTNEKLFF. The CDR3 DNA is TGTGCCAGCAGTGAAGTAGGGGGAACTAATGAAAAACTGTTTTTT.

The chain uses TRBV20-1 and TRBJ2-7; possible D gene TRBD1, 5 bases. V shed 7 bases and J shed 5 bases, with 12 bases lying between them. Per the germline V gene, CDR1 is DFQATT and CDR2 is SNEGSKA (reference sequence). There are 11 residues in the CDR3. CDR3 sequence: CSVKGNHEQYV. Written as DNA, the CDR3 is TGCAGTGTTAAGGGGAACCACGAGCAGTACGTC.

This clone was counted a few times. The V call is TRBV5-1, the J call TRBJ1-6, with TRBD1 matching 7 bases. In germline, CDR1 is SGHRS, CDR2 YFSETQ. The V and J ends lost 2 bases and 8 bases, in that order; junction bases with no gene match: 7. There are 15 residues in the CDR3. The CDR3 bases are TGCGCCAGCAGCTTTGAGGGGGCCCTGGATTCACCCCTCCACTTT. This sequence encodes CASSFEGALDSPLHF. Full variable domain (rest looked up from reference TRBV5-1 and TRBJ1-6): KAGVTQTPRYLIKTRGQQVTLSCSPISGHRSVSWYQQTPGQGLQFLFEYFSETQRNKGNFPGRFSGRQFSNSRSEMNVSTLELGDSALYLCASSFEGALDSPLHFGNGTRLTVT.

The J gene is TRBJ1-1, the V gene TRBV29-1; 8 bases line up with TRBD1. The CDR3 loop spans 16 amino acids. Germline V CDR1 and CDR2: SQVTM, ANQGSEA. J was trimmed by 4 bases and V by 5 bases; bases with no gene match: 15. CDR3 coding DNA: TGCAGCGTTTCCCCTCCGGCAGGGGGCATGGGCACTGAAGCTTTCTTT. This gives the protein CSVSPPAGGMGTEAFF.

Concerning this clone itself: Relative to the germline gene, one junction end is altered; a read error may explain this. The chain recombines TRBV18 with TRBJ2-3; TRBD1 aligns across 7 bases. CDR1 KGHSH and CDR2 LQKENI come from the germline V gene. The CDR3 consists of 16 residues. The CDR3 DNA reads TGTGCCAGCTCTCCACTTCCGACAGGGAAGCCAGATACGCAGTATTTT. This sequence encodes CASSPLPTGKPDTQYF. Full variable domain (missing parts from reference TRBV18 and TRBJ2-3): NAGVMQNPRHLVRRRGQEARLRCSPMKGHSHVYWYRQLPEEGLKFMVYLQKENIIDESGMPKERFSAEFPKEGPSILRIQQVVRGDSAAYFCASSPLPTGKPDTQYFGPGTRLTVL.

The chain is built from TRBV5-4 and TRBJ2-2; D might be TRBD1 (6 bases). The CDR3 spans 13 residues. CDR1 and CDR2 from the germline V gene are SGHNT and YYREEE (reference sequence). The V end was cut by 4 bases, the J end by 8 bases, with 12 bases between. The CDR3 DNA sequence: TGTGCCAGCAGCAAGGGGGTTTCTGGGGAGCTGTTTTTT. Translation: CASSKGVSGELFF. The complete variable domain, with remaining parts taken from reference TRBV5-4 and TRBJ2-2, reads ETGVTQSPTHLIKTRGQQVTLRCSSQSGHNTVSWYQQALGQGPQFIFQYYREEENGRGNFPPRFSGLQFPNYSSELNVNALELDDSALYLCASSKGVSGELFFGEGSRLTVL.

The J gene is TRBJ2-7, the V gene TRBV11-2; possibly TRBD1 for D (5 bases). Trimming removed 2 bases from V and 1 base from J, with 12 bases in between. Germline V gene lookup returns CDR1 SGHAT and CDR2 FQNNGV. The CDR3 covers 15 residues. CDR3 sequence reads: CASSLKSGISYEQYF. The CDR3 DNA follows: TGTGCCAGCAGCTTAAAATCAGGGATTTCCTACGAGCAGTACTTC.

This clone has a handful of counts. The chain recombines TRBV10-3 with TRBJ1-3; perhaps TRBD1 as D (6 bases). Germline V CDR1 and CDR2: ENHRY, SYGVKD. Trimming pared 3 bases from V and 3 bases from J, leaving 18 bases between. The CDR3 spans 17 residues. CDR3 sequence: CAISDLGQSTHGNTIYF. The CDR3 DNA is TGTGCCATCAGTGACCTTGGACAGAGCACACATGGAAACACCATATATTTT.

The chain has TRBV10-3 and TRBJ1-2; D unclear. The V end lost 10 bases, the J end lost 7 bases, and 16 bases lay between the germline ends. The germline V gene has CDR1 ENHRY and CDR2 SYGVKD. The CDR3 is 12 residues long. In DNA form, the CDR3 reads TGTGCCACCGCGAGGGCGGGGTTTGGCTACACCTTC. Its protein is CATARAGFGYTF.

The chain carries TRBV15 and TRBJ2-2; TRBD2 matches 12 bases. This CDR3 comprises 20 residues. CDR1 is LNHNV and CDR2 is YYDKDF in the germline V gene (reference sequence). Trimming cost V 2 bases and J 0 bases; bases outside gene matches: 10. This CDR3 is CATSRTLAGGTQTNTGELFF. CDR3 in DNA: TGTGCCACCAGCAGAACCCTAGCGGGGGGGACTCAAACGAACACCGGGGAGCTGTTTTTT. Full variable domain (rest looked up from reference TRBV15 and TRBJ2-2): DAMVIQNPRYQVTQFGKPVTLSCSQTLNHNVMYWYQQKSSQAPKLLFHYYDKDFNNEADTPDNFQSRRPNTSFCFLDIRSPGLGDTAMYLCATSRTLAGGTQTNTGELFFGEGSRLTVL.

A single count supports this clone. The chain carries TRBV12-3 or TRBV12-4 and TRBJ1-5, with D uncertain. The CDR3 runs 12 residues. Trimming shortened V by 7 bases and J by 7 bases, and 11 bases separated the two germline ends. DNA of the CDR3: TGTGCCAGCAATAACTATGGCCAGCCCCAGCATTTT. Its protein product is CASNNYGQPQHF.

V and J are TRBV19 and TRBJ2-1; 8 bases agree with TRBD2. Germline V CDR1 and CDR2: LNHDA, SQIVND (reference sequence). V lost 5 bases to trimming and J lost 4 bases; unmatched junction nucleotides: 7. This CDR3 is 15 amino acids long. The CDR3 loop is CASSREVAGYNEQFF. In DNA, the CDR3 is TGTGCCAGTAGTCGGGAGGTAGCGGGATACAATGAGCAGTTCTTC.

The chain uses TRBV24-1 and TRBJ1-2; 8 bases align to TRBD1. CDR3 length equals 14 residues. Trimming at V came to 5 bases and at J to 8 bases, leaving 9 bases not matched to a gene. Germline V gives CDR1 KGHDR, CDR2 SFDVKD. The CDR3, as DNA: TGTGCCACCAGTGCCCCGGACAGGGCTATAGGCTACACCTTC. Translated, it gives CATSAPDRAIGYTF.

This sequence joins TRBV18 and TRBJ2-5; 7 nucleotides agree with TRBD1. Germline lookup yields CDR1 KGHSH and CDR2 LQKENI. The CDR3 spans 15 residues. Unmatched junction bases numbered 9, after V lost 3 bases and J lost 5 bases. The CDR3: CASSPYDRAQETQYF. DNA for the CDR3: TGTGCCAGCTCACCGTACGACAGGGCTCAGGAGACCCAGTACTTC.

The CDR3 loop reads CASSPTGNYGYTF. The CDR3 region has the DNA TGTGCCAGCAGCCCGACAGGGAACTATGGCTACACCTTC. This rearrangement joins TRBV7-2 to TRBJ1-2; 7 nucleotides agree with TRBD1. V trimming: 5 bases; J trimming: 2 bases; junction bases outside the gene matches: 2. The CDR3 is 13 residues long. Germline V gene lookup returns CDR1 SGHTA and CDR2 FQGNSA.

This clone has a handful of counts. This chain uses TRBV30 with TRBJ1-3; TRBD1 might be the D (5 bases). The CDR3 has 12 residues. V lost 2 bases, J lost 9 bases, and 11 bases lay in between. CDR1 and CDR2 (germline): GTSNPN, SVGIG (reference sequence). The CDR3 is CAWSTTVGTIYF. Here the CDR3 DNA reads TGTGCCTGGAGTACGACAGTCGGCACCATATATTTT. Looking up the rest from reference TRBV30 and TRBJ1-3 gives the full variable domain: SQTIHQWPATLVQPVGSPLSLECTVEGTSNPNLYWYRQAAGRGLQLLFYSVGIGQISSEVPQNLSASRPQDRQFILSSKKLLLSDSGFYLCAWSTTVGTIYFGEGSWLTVV.